The clone carrying this T cell receptor beta chain was seen at least ten times. The data stem from a study of shared clonotypes between healthy human individuals. Germline V CDR1 and CDR2: MNHNS, SASEGT. The CDR3 sequence is 14 residues long. J gave up 3 bases and V 2 bases, and 0 bases lay outside the gene matches. This table comes from immunoSEQ multiplex PCR, and its TCRdb copy is limited to in-frame clones, with some not included. Of more than 550,000 clones listed, just under 75% are singletons. The sample taken for sequencing was memory CD4+ T cells sorted from blood. Sample subset: CD45RA-negative fraction. This TCR derives from a woman aged 25 to 39 in good health. The chain has TRBV6-1 and TRBJ2-2; TRBD2 agrees at 7 bases. CDR3 in amino acids: CASSELADTGELFF. In DNA, the CDR3 is TGTGCCAGCAGTGAACTAGCGGACACCGGGGAGCTGTTTTTT.